The sequence of this T cell receptor (beta chain) was determined in a study of blood T cell repertoires in COVID-19 (dated by TCRdb to between 2020 and 2021). Background on the whole study: Samples from collaborators originated in the United States, Italy and Spain and spanned both the acute and convalescent phases of COVID-19. Sample metadata almost always included a de-identified subject ID, COVID-19 status, age in years and sex. The dataset comprised deeply sampled blood TCRbeta repertoires from subjects exposed to, actively infected with, or recovered from COVID-19. Samples were obtained from the ongoing ImmuneRACE study (first 160 participants) and from over 1,000 subjects provided by 6 global collaborators. Where available, HLA class I and class II types were obtained from metadata supplied by the sample provider rather than from assay-based typing. The repertoires were made available in a free public database intended to serve as a resource for research on the immune response to SARS-CoV-2. The material from the prospective study consisted of cDNA or gDNA derived from T cells, B-cell-depleted T cells, or PBMCs.

CDR1 is given as ENHRY and CDR2 as SYGVKD, both from the germline V gene. The CDR3 starts with the cysteine, ends with the phenylalanine, and has 11 residues. Only the CDR3 portion is preserved as DNA: 33 bases, with reading frame beginning at the first base. V and J are truncated by 5 bases and 7 bases respectively, leaving an intervening sequence of 5 bases. Each collaborating institution followed its own protocols to collect whole blood in K2EDTA tubes. For TCRbeta analysis, collaborator samples were shipped as frozen whole blood, as isolated PBMCs, or as DNA extracted from either sample type. As for this clone: Its antigen remains unidentified. The record has no base qualities; no much larger clone is one base away.

Findings and caveats that apply to the study as a whole: The quantity of clinical and demographic metadata differed by source and by participant and was supplied without curation.

TCRbeta CDR3 regions were amplified from genomic DNA using the immunoSEQ Assay, a bias-controlled multiplex PCR. The authors' analysis ran thus. The number of nucleated cells in each sample was estimated by amplification of reference gene primers within the assay. To quantify the absolute abundance of each unique TCRbeta CDR3 rearrangement, sequence reads were collapsed and filtered. For each sample, productive Simpson clonality was calculated as the square root of Simpson's diversity index across productive rearrangements. The immuneACCESS repertoire file appears here via TCRdb, limited to in-frame rearrangements. These files lack a portion of the clones; in checked studies, under half of the deficit traces to unresolved V genes, and the cause of the others is not known. The DNA was the basis for D and trimming; V, J and clone size are from that table. The sample table lists roughly 73,000 clones, approximately 90% of them with a count of one. Around 2.7% of the sample rests with the top ten.

The chain is made from TRBV10-3 and TRBJ1-4, with the D gene not confidently named. Sequences were obtained from peripheral blood. This sequence originates from a man in his sixties or seventies with active or convalescent COVID-19. Here the CDR3 is given as CAISSFEKLFF. The DNA sequence reads TGTGCCATCAGTTCTTTTGAAAAACTGTTTTTT.